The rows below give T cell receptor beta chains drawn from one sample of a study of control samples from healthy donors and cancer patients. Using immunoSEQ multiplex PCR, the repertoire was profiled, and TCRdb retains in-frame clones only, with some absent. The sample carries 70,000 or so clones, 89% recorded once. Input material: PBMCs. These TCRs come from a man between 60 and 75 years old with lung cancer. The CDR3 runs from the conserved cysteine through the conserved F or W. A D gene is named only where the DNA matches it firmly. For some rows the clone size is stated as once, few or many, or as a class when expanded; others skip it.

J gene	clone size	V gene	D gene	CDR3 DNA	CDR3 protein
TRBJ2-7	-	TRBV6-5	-	TGTGCCAGCAAGGCGGATATACAGAGCTCCTACGAGCAGTACTTC	CASKADIQSSYEQYF
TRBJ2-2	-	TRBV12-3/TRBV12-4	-	TGTGCCAGCAGGCGATTTTTGGGGGAGCTGTTTTTT	CASRRFLGELFF
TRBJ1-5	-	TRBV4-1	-	TGCGCCAGCAGCCAAGGACAGGATAGCAATCAGCCCCAGCATTTT	CASSQGQDSNQPQHF
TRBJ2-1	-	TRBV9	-	TGTGCCAGCAGCGCGAAGGATACCGGGACGTACTACAATGAGCAGTTCTTC	CASSAKDTGTYYNEQFF
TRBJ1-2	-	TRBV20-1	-	TGCAGTGCTTCCGAGAATGGCTACACCTTC	CSASENGYTF
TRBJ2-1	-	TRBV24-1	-	TGTGCCACCAGTGATTTCCGTAGGGCGGATGAGCAGTTCTTC	CATSDFRRADEQFF
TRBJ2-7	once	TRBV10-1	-	TGCGCCAGCAGTGAGCGAAGTTTGGCCCCTGCTGGGCAGTACTTC	CASSERSLAPAGQYF
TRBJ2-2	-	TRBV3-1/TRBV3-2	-	TGTGCCAGCAGCCAAGAGGGGCTCGCGAACACCGGGGAGCTGTTTTTT	CASSQEGLANTGELFF
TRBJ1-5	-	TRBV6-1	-	TGTGCCAGCAGTGAACTTGCCCCTAGGCGCAATCAGCCCCAGCATTTT	CASSELAPRRNQPQHF
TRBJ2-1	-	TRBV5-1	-	TGCGCCAGCAGCCTGAGCTCCTACAATGAGCAGTTCTTC	CASSLSSYNEQFF
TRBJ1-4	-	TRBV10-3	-	TGTGCCATCAGGGAAGCAGGGAATGAAAAACTGTTTTTT	CAIREAGNEKLFF